The 32 T cell receptor beta chains in this list originate from one sample, sequenced in a study of CD8 T cells in Susac syndrome. RNA totalling about 0.45 to 1 ug underwent reverse transcription with random hexamers. TCRdb re-called the immunoSEQ multiplex PCR reads with MiXCR, one entry per CDR3 protein. Of under 200,000 distinct CDR3 sequences detected, around 96% appear once; the ten largest clones hold over 0.12%. The sample was CD4+ T cells from PBMCs. The source is a human donor in good health.

V usage is TRBV9 and J usage is TRBJ2-3, with D perhaps matching TRBD2 (5 bases). The CDR3 has 14 amino acids. Deletions cut 2 bases from V and 0 bases from J, with 7 bases between. Germline CDR1 SGDLS, CDR2 YYNGEE. The CDR3 is CASSVTTSTDTQYF. CDR3 nucleotide sequence: TGTGCCAGCAGCGTGACTACGAGCACAGATACGCAGTATTTT.

The chain employs TRBV15 and TRBJ2-7, with D possibly being TRBD2 (5 bases). The CDR3 length is 13 residues. Trimming left V 1 base short and J 3 bases short, with 7 bases between. Germline assignment: CDR1 LNHNV and CDR2 YYDKDF (reference sequence). The CDR3 sequence: CATSRAGNYEQYF. The CDR3 DNA reads TGTGCCACCAGCAGAGCCGGGAACTACGAGCAGTACTTC.

J is TRBJ2-7 and V is TRBV25-1, with D possibly being TRBD1 (6 bases). The V gene lost 6 bases and the J gene lost 3 bases, with 15 bases spanning the gap. The germline V gene encodes CDR1 MGHDK and CDR2 SYGVNS. The CDR3 totals 14 residues. The CDR3 spells CASRDGTFDYEQYF. The CDR3 DNA sequence: TGTGCCAGCAGGGATGGGACATTTGACTACGAGCAGTACTTC.

CDR3 DNA sequence: TGTGCCAGCAGCCATCGAGGACAGGGGGATACGCAGTATTTT. Protein sequence: CASSHRGQGDTQYF. The chain joins TRBV28 to TRBJ2-3, with 9 bases matching TRBD1. The trim removed 6 bases at V and 6 bases at J, leaving 7 bases unmatched. Per germline, CDR1 MDHEN and CDR2 SYDVKM. The CDR3 covers 14 residues.

V and J are TRBV7-9 and TRBJ2-7; 8 bases agree with TRBD1. The CDR3 contains 14 residues. Trimming took 1 base from V and 5 from J; bases not matched to a gene: 4. Germline V gives CDR1 SEHNR, CDR2 FQNEAQ (reference sequence). The CDR3 loop is CASSLGRGRDEQYF. The CDR3 DNA is TGTGCCAGCAGCTTAGGCAGGGGGCGGGACGAGCAGTACTTC. Together with reference TRBV7-9 and TRBJ2-7, the CDR3 gives the full variable domain: DTGVSQNPRHKITKRGQNVTFRCDPISEHNRLYWYRQTLGQGPEFLTYFQNEAQLEKSRLLSDRFSAERPKGSFSTLEIQRTEQGDSAMYLCASSLGRGRDEQYFGPGTRLTVT.

The chain links TRBV3-1 to TRBJ2-3, with a possible D match to TRBD2 (6 bases). From germline, CDR1 is LGHDT and CDR2 YNNKEL (reference sequence). With 4 bases removed from V and 1 base from J, the gap between germline ends came to 15 bases. The CDR3 length is 16 residues. The CDR3 nucleotides read TGTGCCAGCAGCCCGAGTGGGGTAGCGGGCACAGATACGCAGTATTTT. Protein sequence: CASSPSGVAGTDTQYF.

The rearrangement links TRBV28 to TRBJ1-6; no firm D call. The CDR3 is 14 amino acids. Germline V CDR1 and CDR2: MDHEN, SYDVKM. Trimming pared 6 bases from V and 7 bases from J, leaving 13 bases between. CDR3 residues: CASRTTLLNSPLHF. CDR3 nucleotides: TGTGCCAGCAGGACAACACTCCTGAATTCACCCCTCCACTTT.

This rearrangement joins TRBV20-1 to TRBJ1-5, with 8 bases identical to TRBD1. With V trimmed by 3 bases and J by 5 bases, 9 bases remained unmatched. Germline assignment: CDR1 DFQATT and CDR2 SNEGSKA (reference sequence). The CDR3 is made up of 15 amino acids. CDR3 in DNA: TGCAGTGCTAGCGACCGGGACAGGTTGTATCAGCCCCAGCATTTT. This sequence encodes CSASDRDRLYQPQHF.

The chain joins TRBV9 to TRBJ2-5; TRBD2 might be the D (5 bases). Trimming removed 0 bases from V and 2 bases from J, with 14 bases in between. This CDR3 spans 16 amino acids. Germline assignment: CDR1 SGDLS and CDR2 YYNGEE. DNA for the CDR3: TGTGCCAGCAGCGTAGCTTTGCGGGCTAATCAAGAGACCCAGTACTTC. This encodes CASSVALRANQETQYF.

This chain uses TRBV7-3 with TRBJ2-3; 8 bases agree with TRBD2. This CDR3 comprises 14 residues. With 6 bases clipped from V and 6 bases from J, the junction kept 8 bases outside the gene matches. Germline lookup yields CDR1 SGHTA and CDR2 FQGTGA. For the CDR3, the DNA is TGTGCCAGCAGGAAAGCGGGGGCCGCTGATACGCAGTATTTT. Translation: CASRKAGAADTQYF.

The chain couples TRBV9 to TRBJ1-3, with D unresolved. The CDR3 is 17 amino acids. CDR1 SGDLS and CDR2 YYNGEE come from the germline V gene. V shed 3 bases and J shed 0 bases, with 16 bases lying between them. The CDR3 protein is CASSAPREDRSGNTIYF. CDR3 coding DNA: TGTGCCAGCAGCGCGCCGCGAGAAGACCGCTCTGGAAACACCATATATTTT.

This sequence joins TRBV4-3 and TRBJ2-3, with 16 bases that match TRBD2. The CDR3 has 22 residues. The germline V gene has CDR1 LGHNA and CDR2 YSLEER. Unmatched junction bases numbered 14, after V lost 2 bases and J lost 0 bases. The CDR3 is CASSQLPPVPGLAGGSTDTQYF. The CDR3 DNA is TGCGCCAGCAGCCAATTACCTCCCGTCCCGGGACTAGCGGGGGGGAGCACAGATACGCAGTATTTT.

This clonotype appeared once. The chain couples TRBV13 to TRBJ1-2, with 7 bases that match TRBD1. The CDR3 sequence is 13 residues long. The germline V gene has CDR1 PRHDT and CDR2 FYEKMQ (reference sequence). The ends lost 2 bases at V and 6 bases at J; junction bases unmatched: 3. The CDR3, as DNA: TGTGCCAGCAGCTTAAGAAGGGGGCATGGCTACACCTTC. Translation: CASSLRRGHGYTF.

The chain combines TRBV2 with TRBJ2-1; 14 nucleotides line up with TRBD2. From germline, CDR1 is SNHLY and CDR2 FYNNEI. J was trimmed by 9 bases and V by 10 bases; bases with no gene match: 8. The CDR3 is 14 residues long. CDR3 bases: TGTGCCACCCTGACTAGCGGGGGGGCGGCTGAGCAGTTCTTC. Its translation: CATLTSGGAAEQFF.

The chain couples TRBV29-1 to TRBJ2-6; D perhaps matches TRBD1 (5 bases). With 7 bases removed from V and 2 bases from J, the gap between germline ends came to 9 bases. Germline V lookup: CDR1 SQVTM, CDR2 ANQGSEA. The CDR3 is made up of 13 amino acids. Written as DNA, the CDR3 is TGCAGCGCAGGGTCCCCTGGGGCCAACGTCCTGACTTTC. It yields the protein CSAGSPGANVLTF.

This clonotype was detected once. V is TRBV29-1 and J is TRBJ1-1; D not certain. The CDR3 is made up of 13 amino acids. CDR1 SQVTM and CDR2 ANQGSEA come from the germline V gene. V lost 1 base and J 4 bases, leaving 10 bases between the germline ends. CDR3 residues: CSVEGVLVTEAFF. The DNA of the CDR3 is TGCAGCGTTGAAGGTGTCCTGGTCACTGAAGCTTTCTTT.

The chain employs TRBV6-5 and TRBJ2-1, with D possibly called TRBD1 or TRBD2 (5 bases each). V lost 2 bases and J lost 11, with 10 bases in between. The CDR3 totals 12 residues. Germline V gene data show CDR1 as MNHEY and CDR2 as SVGAGI. The CDR3 DNA follows: TGTGCCAGCAGTTACCAGTGGGGACAGCAGTTCTTC. Translating gives CASSYQWGQQFF.

The chain is built from TRBV7-3 and TRBJ2-1; D may correspond to TRBD1 or TRBD2 (5 bases each). Deletions cut 5 bases from V and 5 bases from J, with 16 bases between. Per germline, CDR1 SGHTA and CDR2 FQGTGA. The CDR3 is 15 amino acids. CDR3 DNA sequence: TGTGCCAGCAGCCCCGGGGCTAGCAGTAACAATGAGCAGTTCTTC. Its protein is CASSPGASSNNEQFF.

V and J are TRBV20-1 and TRBJ1-5, with 7 bases identical to TRBD1. V dropped 3 bases and J dropped 4; count of bases not matched to a gene: 6. Germline V gene data show CDR1 as DFQATT and CDR2 as SNEGSKA (reference sequence). There are 14 residues in the CDR3. The chain's CDR3 is CSASGQDFNQPQHF. The CDR3, as DNA: TGCAGTGCTAGTGGACAGGATTTTAATCAGCCCCAGCATTTT.

This rearrangement joins TRBV10-3 to TRBJ2-1; possibly TRBD1 for D (5 bases). Trimming pared 3 bases from V and 8 bases from J, leaving 8 bases between. Germline V gives CDR1 ENHRY, CDR2 SYGVKD. This CDR3 comprises 12 residues. CDR3 coding DNA: TGTGCCATCAGTGAAGGGGTCGATGAGCAGTTCTTC. Protein: CAISEGVDEQFF.

The CDR3 DNA reads as TGCAGTGCTGCGACGCGGAGTAGCGGGGGGAGCTCCTACAATGAGCAGTTCTTC. Protein: CSAATRSSGGSSYNEQFF. The rearrangement joins TRBV20-1 to TRBJ2-1; 10 bases map to TRBD2. V shed 5 bases, J shed 0 bases, and the junction held 13 bases outside the gene matches. Germline V gene lookup returns CDR1 DFQATT and CDR2 SNEGSKA (reference sequence). This CDR3 contains 18 residues.

This clonotype was counted between two and nine times. J is TRBJ2-7 and V is TRBV29-1; D is uncertain. There are 12 residues in the CDR3. The V end was cut by 3 bases, the J end by 5 bases, with 11 bases between. Germline loops: CDR1 SQVTM, CDR2 ANQGSEA. CDR3 sequence reads: CSVDGDRDEQYF. The CDR3 bases are TGCAGCGTTGATGGTGATCGGGACGAGCAGTACTTC.

CDR3 loop: CASSLSGQNLNQPQHF. DNA for the CDR3: TGTGCCAGCAGTTTATCGGGACAGAACCTTAATCAGCCCCAGCATTTT. This chain uses TRBV12-3 or TRBV12-4 with TRBJ1-5; TRBD1 agrees at 7 bases. CDR3 size: 16 residues. Unmatched junction bases numbered 8, after V lost 2 bases and J lost 4 bases.

V is TRBV5-1 and J is TRBJ1-2, with D possibly being TRBD1 (6 bases). The germline V gene has CDR1 SGHRS and CDR2 YFSETQ. V was clipped by 0 bases and J by 5 bases, with 11 bases between them. The CDR3 has 14 residues. The CDR3 DNA is TGCGCCAGCAGCTTGGACGGGACACTGTATGGCTACACCTTC. Protein product: CASSLDGTLYGYTF.

The rearrangement uses TRBV7-9 and TRBJ2-2; no reliable D call. The CDR3 sequence is 15 residues long. Trimming pared 6 bases from V and 1 base from J, leaving 12 bases between. Germline lookup yields CDR1 SEHNR and CDR2 FQNEAQ (reference sequence). The CDR3 nucleotides are TGTGCCAGCAGTCCGATCTGGCAGAACACCGGGGAGCTGTTTTTT. Amino acids: CASSPIWQNTGELFF. Full variable domain (remainder filled in from reference TRBV7-9 and TRBJ2-2): DTGVSQNPRHKITKRGQNVTFRCDPISEHNRLYWYRQTLGQGPEFLTYFQNEAQLEKSRLLSDRFSAERPKGSFSTLEIQRTEQGDSAMYLCASSPIWQNTGELFFGEGSRLTVL.

The chain carries TRBV7-8 and TRBJ2-2; no clear D. The V gene's germline CDR1 is SGHVS and CDR2 FQNEAQ. This CDR3 is 15 amino acids long. V was trimmed by 1 base and J by 1 base, leaving 7 bases between them. The CDR3 loop reads CASSLGHQNTGELFF. CDR3 DNA: TGTGCCAGCAGCTTAGGACACCAGAACACCGGGGAGCTGTTTTTT.

This clonotype showed up just once. This chain links TRBV9 with TRBJ2-5; D remains ambiguous. V gave up 0 bases and J gave up 0 bases, with 12 bases separating them. Germline assignment: CDR1 SGDLS and CDR2 YYNGEE. This CDR3 has 16 amino acids. CDR3 loop: CASSVGIGEYQETQYF. Here the CDR3 DNA reads TGTGCCAGCAGCGTAGGTATAGGCGAATACCAAGAGACCCAGTACTTC. Filled out from reference TRBV9 and TRBJ2-5, the complete variable domain reads DSGVTQTPKHLITATGQRVTLRCSPRSGDLSVYWYQQSLDQGLQFLIQYYNGEERAKGNILERFSAQQFPDLHSELNLSSLELGDSALYFCASSVGIGEYQETQYFGPGTRLLVL.

The gene calls are TRBV2 and TRBJ2-1, with 13 nucleotides matching TRBD2. Germline V gene lookup returns CDR1 SNHLY and CDR2 FYNNEI. Trimming cost V 6 bases and J 2 bases; bases outside gene matches: 4. The CDR3 extends over 16 amino acids. In DNA form, the CDR3 reads TGTGCCAGCAGCCCGACTAGCGGGGGGACCTACAATGAGCAGTTCTTC. Amino acids: CASSPTSGGTYNEQFF.

The chain recombines TRBV30 with TRBJ1-1; D is unclear. Germline CDR1 GTSNPN, CDR2 SVGIG (reference sequence). The CDR3 length is 13 residues. V lost 3 bases to trimming and J lost 1 base, with 9 bases between them. DNA of the CDR3: TGTGCCTGGAGATTCGCTGAGAACACTGAAGCTTTCTTT. Protein sequence: CAWRFAENTEAFF.

This clonotype occurred a few times. The chain uses TRBV6-6 and TRBJ2-1, with D hard to call. Trimming pared 3 bases from V and 4 bases from J, leaving 4 bases between. Germline assignment: CDR1 MNHNY and CDR2 SVGAGI (reference sequence). This CDR3 is 12 amino acids long. CDR3 in amino acids: CASSYGYNEQFF. The CDR3 nucleotides read TGTGCCAGCAGTTATGGTTACAATGAGCAGTTCTTC.

The gene calls are TRBV6-1 and TRBJ2-5, with D maybe TRBD1 (6 bases). CDR3 length equals 16 residues. The germline V gene encodes CDR1 MNHNS and CDR2 SASEGT. V shed 5 bases and J shed 4 bases, with 20 bases lying between them. The CDR3 protein is CASSKTEFIGGETQYF. The CDR3 DNA follows: TGTGCCAGCAGTAAGACGGAGTTCATAGGGGGAGAGACCCAGTACTTC.

The chain is built from TRBV12-3 or TRBV12-4 and TRBJ1-1; 9 bases are shared with TRBD1. The V and J ends lost 7 bases and 4 bases, in that order; junction bases with no gene match: 7. This CDR3 spans 14 amino acids. CDR3 DNA sequence: TGTGCCAGCACCCTGGGGACAGGGAGCACTGAAGCTTTCTTT. This codes for CASTLGTGSTEAFF.